The rows below give T cell receptor beta chains drawn from one sample of a study of tumor-infiltrating lymphocytes in localized non-small cell lung cancer. The data were produced by immunoSEQ multiplex PCR, yet TCRdb's version contains in-frame clones alone and is incomplete. The sample holds approximately 2,800 clones, less than 55% seen once. The sample was uninvolved lung tissue not adjacent to the tumor. Receptors originate from a human donor with non-small cell lung cancer. The CDR3 runs from the conserved cysteine through the conserved F or W. D genes are given only for firm matches. Clone size is not always given. Where it is, it says once, few, many or a class for expanded clones.

d_call clone_size j_call v_call cdr3_nt cdr3_aa
- - TRBJ1-6 TRBV5-4 TGTGCCAGCAGCTTGGGTTTTGGGGGTCATTCACCCCTCCACTTT CASSLGFGGHSPLHF
TRBD1 - TRBJ1-2 TRBV18 TGTGCCAGCTCGGGACAGGGCAGGGGCCTATACACCTTC CASSGQGRGLYTF
- - TRBJ2-4 TRBV14 TGTGCCAGCAGCCAAGATGGCCGGCTCCAAAACATTCAGTACTTC CASSQDGRLQNIQYF
TRBD1 - TRBJ1-1 TRBV5-6 TGTGCCAGCAGTGAGGGGGCCTGGAACACTGAAGCTTTCTTT CASSEGAWNTEAFF
- - TRBJ2-1 TRBV7-2 TGTGCCAGCACATTGGGGGGGGGCCAGAACAATGAGCAGTTCTTC CASTLGGGQNNEQFF
- - TRBJ2-1 TRBV27 TGTGCCAGCAGTCTAACCTTCTCCTACAATGAGCAGTTCTTC CASSLTFSYNEQFF
- medium-sized TRBJ1-2 TRBV4-3 TGCGCCAGCAGCCAGAGAAGAGACTATGGCTACACCTTC CASSQRRDYGYTF
- - TRBJ1-1 TRBV14 TGTGCCAGCAGCCAAGAACGTCGGGGCGGGGGCGACACTGAAGCTTTCTTT CASSQERRGGGDTEAFF
TRBD1 once TRBJ1-1 TRBV6-1 TGTGCCAGCAGCCCGGGACAGGGGAGGGCTTTCTTT CASSPGQGRAFF
- - TRBJ1-5 TRBV27 TGTGCCAGCAGTCGCCTCCAGTCGGGCGGCCATCAGCCCCAGCATTTT CASSRLQSGGHQPQHF
TRBD2 once TRBJ2-7 TRBV27 TGTGCCAGCAGGCCACTAGCGTTCTCCTACGAGCAGTACTTC CASRPLAFSYEQYF
- - TRBJ2-1 TRBV7-2 TGTGCCAGCAGCCTATCCTTTCGTGATGGGAATGAGCAGTTCTTC CASSLSFRDGNEQFF
- - TRBJ1-1 TRBV5-4 TGTGCCAGCAGCTTTTCCGGGACGTCGAACACTGAAGCTTTCTTT CASSFSGTSNTEAFF
- - TRBJ1-5 TRBV28 TGTGCCAGCAGCCGCGACAATAGCAATCAGCCCCAGCATTTT CASSRDNSNQPQHF
TRBD2 medium-sized TRBJ2-2 TRBV7-9 TGTGCCGGACTAGCGATCGCGAACACCGGGGAGCTGTTTTTT CAGLAIANTGELFF
TRBD1 large TRBJ1-2 TRBV4-3 TGCGCCAGCAGCCAGAAGACAGGGCGAGGCTACACCTTC CASSQKTGRGYTF
- - TRBJ2-1 TRBV14 TGTGCCAGCAGCCAAGATCACGGTTTCGGTGAGCAGTTCTTC CASSQDHGFGEQFF
TRBD2 once TRBJ2-3 TRBV7-9 TGTGCCAGCAGCCCTTCTCTTGGACTAGCGGGGGGGCTAGCAGATACGCAGTATTTT CASSPSLGLAGGLADTQYF
- few TRBJ1-1 TRBV5-4 TGTGCCAGCAGCTTGGATGGGGGACGCGAGGAAGCTTTCTTT CASSLDGGREEAFF
- few TRBJ2-1 TRBV9 TGTGCCAGCAGCGTAGATGTTGGCGAGCAGTTCTTC CASSVDVGEQFF
- - TRBJ1-2 TRBV10-3 TGTGCCATCAGCCCGCATAACAGGGCCTTCGACACCTTC CAISPHNRAFDTF
- - TRBJ2-7 TRBV28 TGTGCCAGCAGTTTAGTATATGAGCAGTACTTC CASSLVYEQYF
- - TRBJ2-3 TRBV7-3 TGTGCCAGCAGCTCAGGGGGGGGCTCAGATACGCAGTATTTT CASSSGGGSDTQYF
- - TRBJ2-7 TRBV28 TGTGCCAGCAGTTTACCCTCCCAGGTCCCTCGCATCTACGAGCAGTACTTC CASSLPSQVPRIYEQYF
- - TRBJ2-7 TRBV7-2 TGTGCCAGCAGCCCCGGCTGGGGGGAGACCTACGAGCAGTACTTC CASSPGWGETYEQYF
- - TRBJ2-2 TRBV6-1 TGTGCCAGCAGTGGATTAGGACTAAACACCGGGGAGCTGTTTTTT CASSGLGLNTGELFF
- - TRBJ1-4 TRBV15 TGTGCCACCAGCACCTCAGAAGAAAAACTGTTTTTT CATSTSEEKLFF
TRBD2 - TRBJ2-5 TRBV28 TGTGCCAGCAGTCTCAAGGGACTAGTCCAAGAGACCCAGTACTTC CASSLKGLVQETQYF
- - TRBJ1-1 TRBV9 TGTGCCAGCAGCGTAGATCATACAGCAAACACTGAAGCTTTCTTT CASSVDHTANTEAFF
- - TRBJ2-2 TRBV5-1 TGCGCCAGCAGCTTGAGCACAGCGAACACCGGGGAGCTGTTTTTT CASSLSTANTGELFF
- - TRBJ2-1 TRBV18 TGTGCCAGCTCACCATCTCAACGGAGCTCCTACAATGAGCAGTTCTTC CASSPSQRSSYNEQFF
- few TRBJ2-5 TRBV6-6 TGTGCCAGCAGTTACTCGTCGACACAAGAGACCCAGTACTTC CASSYSSTQETQYF
- - TRBJ1-1 TRBV19 TGTGCCAGTAGTGAACTGTACAGGGAAGGTGCTTTCTTT CASSELYREGAFF
- - TRBJ1-1 TRBV25-1 TGTGCCAGCAGTGCTCCAGGGAAACTGAACACTGAAGCTTTCTTT CASSAPGKLNTEAFF
- few TRBJ1-2 TRBV19 TGTGCCAGTAGTATAGAAGCCAGGCATGGCTACACCTTC CASSIEARHGYTF
- - TRBJ1-1 TRBV10-3 TGTGCCATCAGCCTATCCGGGAACACTGAAGCTTTCTTT CAISLSGNTEAFF
- few TRBJ1-1 TRBV18 TGTGCCAGCTCACCGGAGGGAAACACTGAAGCTTTCTTT CASSPEGNTEAFF
TRBD2 once TRBJ2-5 TRBV2 TGTGCCAGCAGGGTCGGACTAGCGGGAGGGCCATGGGAGACCCAGTACTTC CASRVGLAGGPWETQYF
- - TRBJ1-6 TRBV7-2 TGTGCCAGCAGCCGGGACCTCAGGAATTCACCCCTCCACTTT CASSRDLRNSPLHF
TRBD1 large TRBJ1-2 TRBV29-1 TGCAGCGTTGAGGGGGACAGTGTCGGCTATGGCTACACCTTC CSVEGDSVGYGYTF
- - TRBJ1-2 TRBV30 TGTGCCTGGAGTGATTATAACCTCAGGGAGAGCGGCTACACCTTC CAWSDYNLRESGYTF
- - TRBJ2-2 TRBV6-5 TGTGCCAGCAGTCCCCTGAACACCGGGGAGCTGTTTTTT CASSPLNTGELFF
- - TRBJ1-2 TRBV29-1 TGCAGCGTTGAGAAGGGGAACTATGGCTACACCTTC CSVEKGNYGYTF
- few TRBJ2-1 TRBV4-3 TGCGCCAGCAGCCAAGCAGGGGATGAGCAGTTCTTC CASSQAGDEQFF
- few TRBJ2-1 TRBV7-6 TGTGCCAGCAGCTCCAATATGTACTATGAGCAGTTCTTC CASSSNMYYEQFF
- - TRBJ1-1 TRBV29-1 TGCAGCGTTACCCAACAGGCGATGAACACTGAAGCTTTCTTT CSVTQQAMNTEAFF
TRBD1 few TRBJ1-4 TRBV7-9 TGTGCCAGCAGCTTAAGACAGGGAGACTCGAATGAAAAACTGTTTTTT CASSLRQGDSNEKLFF
- - TRBJ1-2 TRBV6-1 TGTGCCAGCAGTCGAGTCGGGACAACGAATTATGGCTACACCTTC CASSRVGTTNYGYTF
TRBD1 - TRBJ1-4 TRBV15 TGTGCCACCAGCAGGAACAGGGGAAAACTGTTTTTT CATSRNRGKLFF
TRBD1 few TRBJ2-7 TRBV4-1 TGCGCCAGCAGCCAAGGTCGAGGGACAGGGGGGAGCGAGCAGTACTTC CASSQGRGTGGSEQYF
TRBD1 few TRBJ1-1 TRBV6-5 TGTGCCAGCAGTTCGACAGGGGTCAACACTGAAGCTTTCTTT CASSSTGVNTEAFF
- - TRBJ2-7 TRBV6-6 TGTGCCAGCAGTTCTGGATCCCTCTACGAGCAGTACTTC CASSSGSLYEQYF